This T cell receptor beta chain derives from a study of blood T cell repertoires in COVID-19. Whole-study context: The cDNA or gDNA used as material had been derived from T cells, B-cell-depleted T cells, or PBMCs.

Residents of approximately 25 US areas, aged about 18 to 95 years, made up the participants. Clinical history as reported by participants underpinned cohort assignment. Trimming removed 1 base from V and 1 base from J, with 9 bases in between. This CDR3 comprises 15 residues. Germline assignment: CDR1 MNHEY and CDR2 SVGAGI. The assay was immunoSEQ multiplex PCR, and TCRdb's table has in-frame clones only and misses some. The sample has about 220,000 clones; around 82% are singletons. The chain recombines TRBV6-5 with TRBJ2-3; tentative D call: TRBD2 (5 bases). The sequenced material came from PBMCs or T cells enriched from blood (not recorded which). The sequence was collected from a woman in her forties or fifties who had been exposed to COVID-19. CDR3 in DNA: TGTGCCAGCAGTTACTTTGGAGGTGGCACAGATACGCAGTATTTT. Translating gives CASSYFGGGTDTQYF.